These 12 T cell receptor beta chains share one sample of origin, sequenced in a study of blood T cell repertoires in COVID-19. Repertoires were generated with immunoSEQ multiplex PCR, while TCRdb's copy carries only in-frame clones and drops some. This sample carries 55,000 to 75,000 clones, about 81% of them seen once, and the ten largest clones take approximately 14%. The specimen was peripheral blood. These receptors were taken from an elderly man with acute or convalescent COVID-19.

The chain carries TRBV7-2 and TRBJ1-1; 7 bases are shared with TRBD1. There are 14 residues in the CDR3. Germline assignment: CDR1 SGHTA and CDR2 FQGNSA. After removal of 4 bases from V and 4 bases from J, the junction contained 6 bases not matched to a gene. The CDR3 coding sequence is TGTGCCAGCAGCTCATCAGGGGACAGCACTGAAGCTTTCTTT. Protein product: CASSSSGDSTEAFF.

The chain employs TRBV19 and TRBJ2-2; D uncertain. This CDR3 has 12 residues. From germline, CDR1 is LNHDA and CDR2 SQIVND (reference sequence). Trimming removed 7 bases from V and 5 bases from J, with 8 bases in between. The CDR3 loop reads CASNVQTGELFF. The CDR3 coding sequence is TGTGCCAGTAATGTACAAACCGGGGAGCTGTTTTTT.

V is TRBV16 and J is TRBJ1-3; 7 bases align to TRBD1. The junction had 11 bases not matched to a gene; V was cut back by 5 bases and J by 1 base. Germline V gene data show CDR1 as KGHSY and CDR2 as FQNENV. CDR3 length: 17 amino acids. The CDR3 DNA reads as TGTGCCAGCAGCTCACACAGGGGTTCGTCGTCTGGAAACACCATATATTTT. It encodes CASSSHRGSSSGNTIYF.

In its sample, this clone was seen once. The chain employs TRBV7-2 and TRBJ1-2; D is unresolved. In germline, CDR1 is SGHTA, CDR2 FQGNSA. This CDR3 spans 14 amino acids. V was clipped by 0 bases and J by 4 bases, with 9 bases between them. CDR3 in DNA: TGTGCCAGCAGCTTAGCGTACACGTCCTATGGCTACACCTTC. Amino acid sequence: CASSLAYTSYGYTF.

The table lists this clone with a count of one. The V and J genes are TRBV7-9 and TRBJ1-2; D unclear. The CDR3 is 12 residues long. V lost 0 bases to trimming and J lost 8 bases, with 7 bases between them. The germline V gene has CDR1 SEHNR and CDR2 FQNEAQ (reference sequence). Here the CDR3 reads CASSLASPGYTF. The CDR3 DNA is TGTGCCAGCAGCTTAGCTTCCCCGGGCTACACCTTC.

The sample holds a few counts of this clone. The rearrangement uses TRBV3-1 (or the pseudogene TRBV3-2) and TRBJ2-2; 11 bases are a match to TRBD2. This CDR3 region has 17 residues. CDR1 is LGHDT, CDR2 YNNKEL, per germline (reference sequence). Trimming at V came to 0 bases and at J to 4 bases, leaving 4 bases not matched to a gene. The DNA of the CDR3 is TGTGCCAGCAGCCAAGATCTCGGACTAGCGGGCACCGGGGAGCTGTTTTTT. Translating it yields CASSQDLGLAGTGELFF.

The V and J genes are TRBV27 and TRBJ1-6, with a tentative D call TRBD1 (5 bases). Germline V gene sequence: CDR1 MNHEY, CDR2 SMNVEV (reference sequence). This CDR3 is built from 15 residues. Deletions cut 1 base from V and 6 bases from J, with 10 bases between. CDR3: CASSLFGQTNSPLHF. CDR3 sequence (DNA): TGTGCCAGCAGTTTATTTGGACAAACTAATTCACCCCTCCACTTT.

This clone was found once. The J gene is TRBJ1-2, the V gene TRBV14; unclear D gene. Trimming took off 4 bases at V and 6 bases at J, with 12 bases between the two ends. The CDR3 spans 13 residues. In germline, CDR1 is SGHDN, CDR2 FVKESK. CDR3 region: CASSPSLAHGYTF. The CDR3 coding sequence is TGTGCCAGCAGCCCTTCATTAGCCCATGGCTACACCTTC.

This clone has just a few counts. One end of the junction is discordant with germline, which a read error may explain. The genes are TRBV18 and TRBJ2-2; 10 bases match TRBD1. The CDR3 runs to 15 residues. Germline V CDR1 and CDR2: KGHSH, LQKENI. The CDR3 DNA reads as TGTGCCAGCCGACGGACAGGGGGTAACATCGGGGAGCTGTTTTTT. It yields the protein CASRRTGGNIGELFF.

This rearrangement joins TRBV19 to TRBJ1-3; 7 bases align to TRBD1. The CDR3 is 16 amino acids. Germline V CDR1 and CDR2: LNHDA, SQIVND (reference sequence). The V segment lost 3 bases and the J segment 1 base; nucleotides outside the gene matches: 6. In nucleotides, the CDR3 is TGTGCCAGTAGTATCCACAGGGGAGATTCTGGAAACACCATATATTTT. Protein: CASSIHRGDSGNTIYF.

The rearrangement joins TRBV18 to TRBJ2-7, with D possibly TRBD2 on 5 matching bases. Trimming pared 5 bases from V and 2 bases from J, leaving 16 bases between. CDR1 is KGHSH and CDR2 is LQKENI in the germline V gene. This CDR3 has 15 amino acids. The CDR3, as DNA: TGTGCCAGCTCAAAAAAGTTGGAGGAACCCTACGAGCAGTACTTC. It yields the protein CASSKKLEEPYEQYF.

This chain connects TRBV19 to TRBJ2-3, with TRBD2 as a possible D gene (7 bases). CDR3 length: 15 amino acids. Germline lookup yields CDR1 LNHDA and CDR2 SQIVND (reference sequence). V dropped 10 bases and J dropped 0 bases, with 17 bases sitting between them. DNA for the CDR3: TGTGCCACCGCGAGGGGGGGAGCTAGCACAGATACGCAGTATTTT. Protein: CATARGGASTDTQYF.